This is a list of T cell receptor beta chains from one sample in a study of blood T cell repertoires in COVID-19. Assay used: immunoSEQ multiplex PCR; TCRdb lists only in-frame clones, some missing. The sample comprises over 200,000 clones, around 90% of which are singletons, and about 12% rests with the top ten. Material: peripheral blood. The receptors come from a young woman who had recovered from COVID-19. Each CDR3 is given with its conserved first and last residue. D genes are given only for firm matches. Only part of the rows carry a size: once, few, many, or a class if the clone is expanded.

v_gene	d_gene	j_gene	abundance	CDR3aa	CDR3nt
TRBV19	-	TRBJ2-1	-	CATLHRGEQFF	TGTGCCACCCTCCATAGGGGTGAGCAGTTCTTC
TRBV4-2	-	TRBJ2-5	-	CASSPALRGQETQYF	TGTGCCAGCAGCCCGGCTCTTCGGGGCCAAGAGACCCAGTACTTC
TRBV28	TRBD1	TRBJ1-2	-	CASRPTGTGYGSYTF	TGTGCCAGCAGACCCACCGGGACAGGGTACGGGTCCTACACCTTC
TRBV3-1/TRBV3-2	TRBD2	TRBJ2-7	-	CASSQDLTSHEQYF	TGTGCCAGCAGCCAAGATCTGACTAGCCACGAGCAGTACTTC
TRBV19	TRBD2	TRBJ2-2	-	CASSGLAGTGELFF	TGTGCCAGCTCGGGACTAGCGGGAACCGGGGAGCTGTTTTTT
TRBV27	TRBD1	TRBJ2-1	once	CASRSLMTGADYNEQFF	TGTGCCAGCAGGTCACTGATGACAGGGGCAGACTACAATGAGCAGTTCTTC
TRBV9	TRBD1	TRBJ1-2	-	CASTRPGQGRGYTF	TGTGCCAGCACTAGACCGGGACAGGGACGTGGCTACACCTTC
TRBV6-4	TRBD1	TRBJ1-1	few	CASSAGTGGTEAFF	TGTGCCAGCAGTGCCGGGACAGGGGGCACTGAAGCTTTCTTT
TRBV3-1/TRBV3-2	-	TRBJ2-7	-	CASSSSLHEQYF	TGTGCCAGCAGCTCTAGTCTGCACGAGCAGTACTTC
TRBV30	-	TRBJ2-2	-	CAWGAGGPGELFF	TGTGCCTGGGGAGCCGGGGGTCCCGGGGAGCTGTTTTTT
TRBV4-3	-	TRBJ2-7	-	CASSQEGPGEEHEQYF	TGCGCCAGCAGCCAAGAGGGCCCCGGGGAGGAACACGAGCAGTACTTC
TRBV20-1	TRBD1	TRBJ1-5	-	CSASNSGQGARIQPQHF	TGCAGTGCTAGTAACTCGGGACAGGGGGCGCGAATTCAGCCCCAGCATTTT
TRBV7-9	TRBD1	TRBJ1-4	-	CASSLGPDRGGYEKLFF	TGTGCCAGCAGCTTAGGGCCCGACAGGGGCGGTTATGAAAAACTGTTTTTT
TRBV10-3	-	TRBJ1-1	-	CAISEKIDWYNFEAFF	TGTGCCATCAGTGAGAAAATAGACTGGTATAACTTTGAAGCTTTCTTT
TRBV15	TRBD1	TRBJ2-7	-	CATSRSPQDRGGYEQYF	TGTGCCACCAGCAGATCTCCCCAAGACAGGGGGGGTTACGAGCAGTACTTC
TRBV6-6	-	TRBJ2-5	-	CASSPRRGASQETQYF	TGTGCCAGCAGCCCCCGACGCGGGGCGTCCCAAGAGACCCAGTACTTC
TRBV6-1	-	TRBJ2-7	-	CASSERTSGVGISYEQYF	TGTGCCAGCAGTGAAAGGACGAGCGGCGTGGGTATTTCCTACGAGCAGTACTTC
TRBV7-3	-	TRBJ2-1	-	CASQRERGNEQFF	TGTGCCAGCCAGAGGGAAAGAGGCAATGAGCAGTTCTTC
TRBV7-8	TRBD2	TRBJ2-1	-	CASSPRYGTSGDYNEQFF	TGTGCCAGCAGCCCGAGATACGGGACTAGCGGGGACTACAATGAGCAGTTCTTC
TRBV4-3	-	TRBJ2-5	-	CASSQDWASGTQYF	TGCGCCAGCAGCCAAGATTGGGCCTCCGGGACCCAGTACTTC
TRBV29-1	-	TRBJ1-1	-	CSVLYRGEAFF	TGCAGCGTTTTGTACCGGGGTGAAGCTTTCTTT
TRBV6-5	-	TRBJ2-1	-	CASSYSRSNEQFF	TGTGCCAGCAGTTACTCGAGGTCCAATGAGCAGTTCTTC
TRBV14	-	TRBJ2-3	-	CASRPLATGADTQYF	TGTGCCAGCAGACCCTTAGCGACCGGGGCAGATACGCAGTATTTT
TRBV6-4	-	TRBJ1-5	-	CASSDGSNQPQHF	TGTGCCAGCAGTGACGGCAGCAATCAGCCCCAGCATTTT
TRBV14	TRBD2	TRBJ2-7	-	CASSQDPRGLAGPLGQYF	TGTGCCAGCAGCCAAGATCCGCGAGGACTAGCGGGGCCCCTGGGGCAGTACTTC
TRBV30	-	TRBJ2-5	-	CAWMRRGIQETQYF	TGTGCCTGGATGAGAAGGGGCATACAAGAGACCCAGTACTTC
TRBV6-5	-	TRBJ2-7	-	CASGGSLVGIYEQYF	TGTGCCAGTGGGGGGTCGCTGGTGGGGATTTACGAGCAGTACTTC
TRBV3-1/TRBV3-2	-	TRBJ2-5	-	CASSGTRSQETQYF	TGTGCCAGCTCCGGGACAAGGAGCCAAGAGACCCAGTACTTC
TRBV19	-	TRBJ2-7	-	CASSIRSPVANIFTYEQYF	TGTGCCAGTAGTATTCGTAGCCCGGTGGCTAACATTTTTACCTACGAGCAGTACTTC
TRBV10-3	TRBD1	TRBJ2-1	-	CAIRGDQGGDEQFF	TGTGCCATCAGGGGGGACCAAGGGGGCGATGAGCAGTTCTTC
TRBV5-6	TRBD1	TRBJ2-7	few	CASSLRARGQPHSYEQYF	TGTGCCAGCAGCTTGCGTGCCCGGGGACAGCCCCACTCCTACGAGCAGTACTTC
TRBV3-1/TRBV3-2	-	TRBJ2-5	-	CASSQVEQGLLQETQYF	TGTGCCAGCAGCCAAGTGGAACAGGGCCTCCTCCAAGAGACCCAGTACTTC